These 25 T cell receptor beta chains originate from one sample sequenced in a study of T cells in localized non-small cell lung cancer (dated by TCRdb to 2019 to 2021). Preparation of the library involved the immunoSEQ multiplex PCR assay. The table was pulled from immuneACCESS by TCRdb, which kept in-frame rearrangements only. Such tables lose some clones; where checked, under half of the loss comes from unresolved V genes, and the rest has no known cause. This sample has about 1,400 clones in its table, and about 23% of those were observed once. The top ten clonotypes cover 6% to 8.5% of the sample. The sample here was normal lung tissue next to the tumor, taken before any cancer treatment. The source of these receptors is a man between 18 and 50 years old with stage II lung adenocarcinoma.

In its sample, this clone was seen a few times. The genes are TRBV6-8 and TRBJ1-6, with a possible D match to TRBD1 (6 bases). Germline CDR1 MNHGY, CDR2 SAAAGT. The CDR3 is made up of 14 amino acids. Trimming took 6 bases from V and 0 from J, leaving 6 bases between them. CDR3 sequence reads: CASRDSSYNSPLHF. The CDR3 DNA follows: TGTGCCAGCAGGGACAGCTCCTATAATTCACCCCTCCACTTT.

This chain joins TRBV11-3 and TRBJ2-2; TRBD2 aligns across 10 bases. Germline CDR1 and CDR2: SGHNT and YENEEA. The V and J ends lost 5 bases and 6 bases, in that order; junction bases with no gene match: 9. This CDR3 is built from 16 residues. CDR3 loop: CASSQVVTSGAGELFF. As DNA, the CDR3 is TGTGCCAGCAGCCAAGTTGTCACTAGCGGGGCCGGGGAGCTGTTTTTT.

This chain joins TRBV12-5 and TRBJ2-7; D perhaps matches TRBD1 (5 bases). Trimming pared 0 bases from V and 9 bases from J, leaving 9 bases between. The CDR3 covers 12 residues. Germline V gene lookup returns CDR1 LGHNT and CDR2 FRNRAP. The CDR3 DNA sequence: TGTGCTAGTGGTTTGGTACAGGCTATGCAGTACTTC. As protein: CASGLVQAMQYF.

The chain joins TRBV11-3 to TRBJ2-2, with D possibly TRBD2 on 5 matching bases. The CDR3 is 16 residues long. CDR1 is SGHNT, CDR2 YENEEA, per germline. Between the trimmed V and J ends, which lost 0 bases and 4 bases, there was a span of 12 bases. CDR3 sequence (DNA): TGTGCCAGCAGCTTAGAACCGGGAATGGCCACCGGGGAGCTGTTTTTT. Protein: CASSLEPGMATGELFF.

The CDR3 sequence: CSVLGGGAYEQYF. In DNA, the CDR3 is TGCAGCGTTCTGGGAGGGGGGGCCTACGAGCAGTACTTC. This rearrangement joins TRBV29-1 to TRBJ2-7; D may be TRBD2 (7 bases). The CDR3 spans 13 residues. V lost 5 bases and J 2 bases, leaving 13 bases between the germline ends. In germline, CDR1 is SQVTM, CDR2 ANQGSEA.

V gene TRBV6-8 combines with J gene TRBJ2-6; D may be TRBD1 or TRBD2 (6 bases each). V dropped 7 bases and J dropped 2 bases, with 21 bases sitting between them. The germline gives CDR1 MNHGY, CDR2 SAAAGT. The CDR3 is 18 amino acids. CDR3 loop: CASTISGGLMAGANVLTF. CDR3 nucleotide sequence: TGTGCCAGCACTATAAGTGGGGGGCTAATGGCTGGGGCCAACGTCCTGACTTTC.

A few counts support this clone. V gene TRBV2 combines with J gene TRBJ2-6; 7 nucleotides align to TRBD1. This CDR3 contains 16 residues. Germline loops: CDR1 SNHLY, CDR2 FYNNEI. V lost 6 bases and J lost 0; bases outside the gene matches: 5. CDR3 sequence (DNA): TGTGCCAGCAGCGGGACAGTGAGCTCTGGGGCCAACGTCCTGACTTTC. It yields the protein CASSGTVSSGANVLTF.

The chain is built from TRBV29-1 and TRBJ2-7; the D gene could be TRBD1 or TRBD2 (5 bases each). The CDR3 has 14 residues. V was shortened by 7 bases and J by 4 bases, with 20 bases between the two germline ends. Germline V lookup: CDR1 SQVTM, CDR2 ANQGSEA. The CDR3 DNA sequence: TGCAGCGCCCTACCGACCGGGACCCGGTACGAGCAGTACTTC. This codes for CSALPTGTRYEQYF.

The chain couples TRBV7-2 to TRBJ1-5; D gene uncertain. The V gene's germline CDR1 is SGHTA and CDR2 FQGNSA. CDR3 size: 13 residues. Deletions cut 5 bases from V and 4 bases from J, with 9 bases between. The CDR3 protein is CASSLDGNQPQHF. CDR3 DNA: TGTGCCAGCAGCCTGGACGGGAATCAGCCCCAGCATTTT.

By sample fraction, this clone is medium-sized. J is TRBJ1-6 and V is TRBV11-3, with D hard to call. CDR1 and CDR2 from the germline V gene are SGHNT and YENEEA. Trimming removed 3 bases at V and 7 bases at J, with 13 bases between. This CDR3 has 15 residues. The CDR3 nucleotides are TGTGCCAGCAGCTTGTCGTGGGGAGGGAATTCACCCCTCCACTTT. It yields the protein CASSLSWGGNSPLHF.

The rearrangement uses TRBV11-3 and TRBJ1-5; 7 bases match TRBD1. The CDR3 is 16 residues long. Germline V gives CDR1 SGHNT, CDR2 YENEEA. The V segment lost 5 bases and the J segment 0 bases; nucleotides outside the gene matches: 7. In DNA form, the CDR3 reads TGTGCCAGCAGCCTGACAGGGACTTCTAGCAATCAGCCCCAGCATTTT. Its protein is CASSLTGTSSNQPQHF. Together with reference TRBV11-3 and TRBJ1-5, the CDR3 gives the full variable domain: EAGVVQSPRYKIIEKKQPVAFWCNPISGHNTLYWYLQNLGQGPELLIRYENEEAVDDSQLPKDRFSAERLKGVDSTLKIQPAELGDSAVYLCASSLTGTSSNQPQHFGDGTRLSIL.

The chain has TRBV6-8 and TRBJ2-1; 11 nucleotides align to TRBD2. The trim removed 0 bases at V and 15 bases at J, leaving 10 bases unmatched. The V gene's germline CDR1 is MNHGY and CDR2 SAAAGT. This CDR3 has 15 amino acids. CDR3 in amino acids: CASSYSPSGGNSRFF. In nucleotides, the CDR3 is TGTGCCAGCAGTTACTCCCCTAGCGGGGGGAACTCTCGGTTCTTC.

This clone was seen only a few times. The rearrangement links TRBV11-3 to TRBJ2-1; D not resolved. V shed 2 bases and J shed 2 bases, with 10 bases lying between them. CDR1 and CDR2 from the germline V gene are SGHNT and YENEEA. CDR3 size: 15 residues. The DNA of the CDR3 is TGTGCCAGCAGCTTATATCCAGGAGCCTACAATGAGCAGTTCTTC. Its protein product is CASSLYPGAYNEQFF.

This clone was recorded a few times. Germline and junction disagree at one end, which may indicate a read error. CDR3 DNA sequence: TGTGCCATCAGTGTGGGATACGAGCAGTACTTC. Its translation is CAISVGYEQYF. The chain uses TRBV6-7 and TRBJ2-7; D is unclear. TRBV6-7 qualifies as an ORF whose function is uncertain. The CDR3 has 11 residues.

This clone was seen a single time. The CDR3 DNA follows: TGTGCCAGCAGCCAATTAGCGGGGGGGCCTCTGGACGAGCAGTACTTC. Its translation: CASSQLAGGPLDEQYF. The J gene is TRBJ2-7, the V gene TRBV14, with 11 positions matching TRBD2. This CDR3 has 16 amino acids. V lost 2 bases to trimming and J lost 5 bases; unmatched junction nucleotides: 8. CDR1 and CDR2 from the germline V gene are SGHDN and FVKESK. The full variable domain, its missing parts supplied by reference TRBV14 and TRBJ2-7, is EAGVTQFPSHSVIEKGQTVTLRCDPISGHDNLYWYRRVMGKEIKFLLHFVKESKQDESGMPNNRFLAERTGGTYSTLKVQPAELEDSGVYFCASSQLAGGPLDEQYFGPGTRLTVT.

This clone was counted between two and nine times. The chain recombines TRBV4-1 with TRBJ1-6, with 7 nucleotides matching TRBD1. This CDR3 is 17 amino acids long. With 1 base clipped from V and 3 bases from J, the junction kept 6 bases outside the gene matches. Germline-derived CDR1 and CDR2 are MGHRA and YSYEKL. CDR3 amino acids: CASSQVGGADYNSPLHF. CDR3 DNA sequence: TGCGCCAGCAGCCAAGTAGGGGGCGCCGACTATAATTCACCCCTCCACTTT.

This clone showed up just a few times. The genes are TRBV9 and TRBJ2-5; D gene uncertain. V dropped 0 bases and J dropped 4 bases, with 7 bases sitting between them. Germline CDR1 is SGDLS and CDR2 is YYNGEE. The CDR3 length is 13 residues. CDR3 loop: CASSVGQVETQYF. The CDR3 coding sequence is TGTGCCAGCAGCGTAGGGCAGGTAGAGACCCAGTACTTC.

The rearrangement uses TRBV19 and TRBJ2-7, with D perhaps TRBD1 or TRBD2 (5 bases each). V lost 5 bases, J lost 2 bases, and 16 bases lay in between. Germline CDR1 LNHDA, CDR2 SQIVND (reference sequence). The CDR3 runs to 15 residues. The DNA for the CDR3 is TGTGCCAGTAGTTGGGGGTCGGGGAAGACCTACGAGCAGTACTTC. Amino acids: CASSWGSGKTYEQYF.

This clone was picked up a small number of times. The chain links TRBV4-1 to TRBJ2-3; 9 nucleotides match TRBD2. This CDR3 region has 15 residues. Germline values: CDR1 MGHRA, CDR2 YSYEKL. With V trimmed by 4 bases and J by 5 bases, 7 bases remained unmatched. CDR3 nucleotide sequence: TGCGCCAGCAGCCTGGGCGGGGGGGCCTTAGATACGCAGTATTTT. This gives the protein CASSLGGGALDTQYF.

This chain links TRBV19 with TRBJ1-5; D gene ambiguous. Germline CDR1 LNHDA, CDR2 SQIVND (reference sequence). The V end was cut by 3 bases, the J end by 6 bases, with 15 bases between. The length of the CDR3 is 15 residues. The CDR3 sequence: CASSIPLAPSQPQHF. In DNA form, the CDR3 reads TGTGCCAGTAGTATCCCGCTGGCCCCTAGTCAGCCCCAGCATTTT.

This chain connects TRBV14 to TRBJ2-3; D call uncertain. With 0 bases removed from V and 2 bases from J, the gap between germline ends came to 15 bases. Germline CDR1 and CDR2: SGHDN and FVKESK. The length of the CDR3 is 17 residues. This chain's CDR3 is CASSQETPGRFTDTQYF. For the CDR3, the DNA is TGTGCCAGCAGCCAAGAGACCCCCGGGCGGTTCACAGATACGCAGTATTTT. Full variable domain (remainder filled in from reference TRBV14 and TRBJ2-3): EAGVTQFPSHSVIEKGQTVTLRCDPISGHDNLYWYRRVMGKEIKFLLHFVKESKQDESGMPNNRFLAERTGGTYSTLKVQPAELEDSGVYFCASSQETPGRFTDTQYFGPGTRLTVL.

This rearrangement joins TRBV11-3 to TRBJ2-5, with D perhaps matching TRBD1 (5 bases). Trimming shortened V by 1 base and J by 4 bases, and 13 bases separated the two germline ends. From germline, CDR1 is SGHNT and CDR2 YENEEA. The CDR3 totals 15 residues. The CDR3 is CASSLGVGVAETQYF. The CDR3 DNA is TGTGCCAGCAGCTTAGGCGTAGGGGTCGCAGAGACCCAGTACTTC.

The chain employs TRBV14 and TRBJ2-7, with D possibly TRBD2 on 6 matching bases. The CDR3 sequence is 14 residues long. Germline-derived CDR1 and CDR2 are SGHDN and FVKESK. Trimming pared 0 bases from V and 2 bases from J, leaving 8 bases between. The CDR3 region is CASSQESGAYEQYF. In nucleotides, the CDR3 is TGTGCCAGCAGCCAAGAGTCGGGGGCCTACGAGCAGTACTTC.

The CDR3, as DNA: TGTGCCTGGACCCGGGACAGTAATTCACCCCTCCACTTT. Translated: CAWTRDSNSPLHF. The rearrangement uses TRBV30 and TRBJ1-6, with 7 positions matching TRBD1. The CDR3 loop spans 13 amino acids. Germline trimming cut 4 bases from V and 6 bases from J; bases unmatched to any gene: 3. Germline V gene data show CDR1 as GTSNPN and CDR2 as SVGIG (reference sequence).

Relative to its sample, this clone is large. The chain combines TRBV9 with TRBJ2-2; D could derive from TRBD1 or TRBD2 (5 bases each). The CDR3 contains 16 residues. Trimming shortened V by 4 bases and J by 2 bases, and 15 bases separated the two germline ends. Germline loops: CDR1 SGDLS, CDR2 YYNGEE. CDR3 amino acids: CASSFRDGLNTGELFF. The CDR3 DNA reads TGTGCCAGCAGCTTCCGGGACGGGTTAAACACCGGGGAGCTGTTTTTT.